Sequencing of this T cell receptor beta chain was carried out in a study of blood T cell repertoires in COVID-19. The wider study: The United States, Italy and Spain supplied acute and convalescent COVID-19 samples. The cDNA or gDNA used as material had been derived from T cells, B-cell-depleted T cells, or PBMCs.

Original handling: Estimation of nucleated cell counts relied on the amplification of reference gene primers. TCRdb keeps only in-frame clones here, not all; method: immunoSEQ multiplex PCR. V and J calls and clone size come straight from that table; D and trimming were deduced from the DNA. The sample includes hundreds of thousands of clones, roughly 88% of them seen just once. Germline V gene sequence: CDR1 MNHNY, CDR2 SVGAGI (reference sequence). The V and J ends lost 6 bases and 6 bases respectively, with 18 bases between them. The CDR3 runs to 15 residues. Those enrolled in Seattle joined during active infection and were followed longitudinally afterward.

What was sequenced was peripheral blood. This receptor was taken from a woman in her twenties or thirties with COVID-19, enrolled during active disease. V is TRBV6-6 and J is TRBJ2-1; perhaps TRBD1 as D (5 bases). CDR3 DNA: TGTGCCAGCAGCCCCCAGTGGATAGGGGCCAATGAGCAGTTCTTC. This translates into CASSPQWIGANEQFF.